The rows below give T cell receptor beta chains drawn from one sample of a study of T-cell memory formation after mild COVID-19. TCRdb fed the 5' RACE reads into MiXCR, producing one record per CDR3 protein. The table includes a few hundred thousand distinct CDR3 sequences, over 13% detected once. Sequencing was carried out using PBMCs or a T cell subset sorted from them (not recorded which). Every receptor here comes from a man aged 18 to 29 who had mild COVID-19 (a few samples of this study predate the infection). Cell type and time point are not known. Each CDR3 is given with its conserved first and last residue. The order of the fields is J gene, clone size, D gene, V gene, CDR3 protein, CDR3 DNA. The D gene is left open where the match is weak. Clone size is given for some rows only: seen once, a few or many times, or a class if the clone is expanded.

J: TRBJ2-3
size: few
D: TRBD1
V: TRBV10-3
CDR3: CAISGTGTTDTQYF
DNA: TGTGCCATCAGTGGGACAGGGACCACAGATACGCAGTATTTT

J: TRBJ1-2
size: few
D: -
V: TRBV24-1
CDR3: CATSDSGGYGYTF
DNA: TGTGCCACCAGTGATTCTGGGGGCTATGGCTACACCTTC

J: TRBJ2-5
size: few
D: TRBD1
V: TRBV28
CDR3: CASSSPGTGHETQYF
DNA: TGTGCCAGCAGTTCTCCCGGGACAGGGCACGAGACCCAGTACTTC

J: TRBJ2-3
size: -
D: -
V: TRBV15
CDR3: CATSRGEGGVTSTDTQYF
DNA: TGTGCCACCAGCAGAGGGGAGGGGGGGGTAACTAGCACAGATACGCAGTATTTT

J: TRBJ2-7
size: many
D: -
V: TRBV5-1
CDR3: CASSIPTGSRDEQYF
DNA: TGCGCCAGCAGCATCCCGACAGGATCTAGGGACGAGCAGTACTTC

J: TRBJ1-5
size: -
D: -
V: TRBV20-1
CDR3: CSAFGSLGPQHF
DNA: TGCAGTGCCTTCGGATCCTTAGGACCCCAGCATTTT

J: TRBJ2-4
size: -
D: TRBD1
V: TRBV6-2/TRBV6-3
CDR3: CASSYWNPGQTKNIQYF
DNA: TGTGCCAGCAGTTACTGGAACCCGGGACAGACCAAAAACATTCAGTACTTC

J: TRBJ2-1
size: -
D: -
V: TRBV7-9
CDR3: CASSPPDSSYNEQFF
DNA: TGTGCCAGCAGCCCCCCGGATAGCTCCTACAATGAGCAGTTCTTC

J: TRBJ2-1
size: many
D: -
V: TRBV7-2
CDR3: CASSRLGSYNEQFF
DNA: TGTGCCAGCAGCCGCCTTGGCTCCTACAATGAGCAGTTCTTC

J: TRBJ1-3
size: few
D: -
V: TRBV7-8
CDR3: CASSRGQSSGNTIYF
DNA: TGTGCCAGCAGCCGTGGACAGTCCTCTGGAAACACCATATATTTT

J: TRBJ2-7
size: few
D: -
V: TRBV11-3
CDR3: CASSLSNGYEQYF
DNA: TGTGCCAGCAGCTTATCGAATGGCTACGAGCAGTACTTC

J: TRBJ1-5
size: -
D: -
V: TRBV30
CDR3: CAWSVSDSLIQPQHF
DNA: TGTGCCTGGAGTGTATCGGACAGTTTGATCCAGCCCCAGCATTTT

J: TRBJ2-5
size: -
D: -
V: TRBV7-3
CDR3: CASSLIGKQETQYF
DNA: TGTGCCAGCAGCTTAATAGGCAAACAAGAGACCCAGTACTTC

J: TRBJ1-4
size: many
D: -
V: TRBV20-1
CDR3: CSVGGANEKLFF
DNA: TGCAGTGTTGGGGGGGCTAATGAAAAACTGTTTTTT

J: TRBJ2-1
size: many
D: -
V: TRBV5-1
CDR3: CASSLEGNEQFF
DNA: TGTGCCAGCAGCTTAGAGGGGAATGAGCAGTTCTTC

J: TRBJ2-6
size: -
D: -
V: TRBV6-2/TRBV6-3
CDR3: CASSPVGGIGANVLTF
DNA: TGTGCCAGCAGTCCTGTGGGGGGCATTGGGGCCAACGTCCTGACTTTC

J: TRBJ1-2
size: -
D: TRBD1
V: TRBV27
CDR3: CASSLLGTEYGYTF
DNA: TGTGCCAGCAGTTTGCTGGGGACAGAATATGGCTACACCTTC

J: TRBJ1-1
size: few
D: -
V: TRBV25-1
CDR3: CASSDWGEAFF
DNA: TGTGCCAGCAGTGATTGGGGAGAAGCTTTCTTT

J: TRBJ1-5
size: -
D: -
V: TRBV6-1
CDR3: CASSGEGDQPQHF
DNA: TGTGCCAGCAGTGGTGAGGGGGATCAGCCCCAGCATTTT

J: TRBJ2-2
size: -
D: -
V: TRBV9
CDR3: CASSLDRLNTGELFF
DNA: TGTGCCAGCAGCCTTGACCGCCTGAACACCGGGGAGCTGTTTTTT

J: TRBJ1-3
size: -
D: -
V: TRBV7-2
CDR3: CASTLMTGNTIYF
DNA: TGTGCCAGCACCCTTATGACTGGAAACACCATATATTTT

J: TRBJ1-1
size: -
D: -
V: TRBV20-1
CDR3: CSARGGGAGVNTEAFF
DNA: TGCAGTGCTAGAGGGGGGGGAGCTGGGGTTAACACTGAAGCTTTCTTT

J: TRBJ1-1
size: -
D: -
V: TRBV20-1
CDR3: CSARGGIGGPAISPEAFF
DNA: TGCAGTGCTAGAGGTGGGATTGGCGGACCTGCGATCTCCCCTGAAGCTTTCTTT

J: TRBJ2-4
size: many
D: TRBD1
V: TRBV20-1
CDR3: CSALWGTGSTIQYF
DNA: TGCAGTGCCCTTTGGGGGACAGGGTCGACCATTCAGTACTTC

J: TRBJ1-5
size: few
D: -
V: TRBV4-1
CDR3: CASSQDLKGPQHF
DNA: TGCGCCAGCAGCCAAGATCTCAAGGGACCCCAGCATTTT

J: TRBJ2-3
size: -
D: -
V: TRBV5-1
CDR3: CASSNWGADTQYF
DNA: TGCGCCAGCAGCAATTGGGGCGCCGATACGCAGTATTTT

J: TRBJ2-5
size: -
D: TRBD2
V: TRBV5-6
CDR3: CASSVGLAGGIQETQYF
DNA: TGTGCCAGCAGCGTGGGACTAGCGGGGGGGATCCAAGAGACCCAGTACTTC

J: TRBJ2-4
size: -
D: -
V: TRBV7-9
CDR3: CASSFALGSQKNIQYF
DNA: TGTGCCAGCAGCTTCGCCTTAGGGTCTCAGAAAAACATTCAGTACTTC

J: TRBJ2-7
size: many
D: TRBD1
V: TRBV12-3/TRBV12-4
CDR3: CASSLGTVYEQYF
DNA: TGTGCCAGCAGTTTGGGGACAGTCTACGAGCAGTACTTC

J: TRBJ1-2
size: -
D: TRBD1
V: TRBV18
CDR3: CASSPDRSLSGGYTF
DNA: TGTGCCAGCTCACCGGACAGGAGTTTGTCGGGGGGCTACACCTTC

J: TRBJ1-4
size: -
D: -
V: TRBV7-9
CDR3: CASCLFGAPNEKLFF
DNA: TGTGCCAGCTGCTTATTTGGGGCTCCCAATGAAAAACTGTTTTTT

J: TRBJ2-1
size: few
D: -
V: TRBV20-1
CDR3: CSAAGANYNEQFF
DNA: TGCAGTGCGGCGGGGGCCAACTACAATGAGCAGTTCTTC

J: TRBJ2-7
size: few
D: TRBD1
V: TRBV29-1
CDR3: CSVGSGTGGEQYF
DNA: TGCAGCGTCGGGTCCGGGACAGGGGGCGAGCAGTACTTC

J: TRBJ1-5
size: many
D: TRBD1
V: TRBV7-2
CDR3: CASSFYGTGDQPQHF
DNA: TGTGCCAGCAGCTTTTATGGGACAGGTGATCAGCCCCAGCATTTT

J: TRBJ2-3
size: many
D: -
V: TRBV4-3
CDR3: CASSEQSPHQADTQYF
DNA: TGCGCCAGCAGCGAACAGAGCCCTCATCAAGCTGATACGCAGTATTTT

J: TRBJ1-2
size: few
D: -
V: TRBV14
CDR3: CASSQGRSAGYYGYTF
DNA: TGTGCCAGCAGCCAAGGGAGATCAGCCGGCTACTATGGCTACACCTTC